This is a list of T cell receptor beta chains from one sample in a study of blood T cell repertoires in COVID-19. The protocol was immunoSEQ multiplex PCR, while the TCRdb copy is restricted to in-frame clones and leaves out a portion. The sample has hundreds of thousands of clones, 70% to 90% seen once. What was sequenced was peripheral blood. The receptors were gathered from a man between 35 and 55 years old with acute or convalescent COVID-19. Each CDR3 is given with its conserved first and last residue. A D gene is named only where the DNA matches it firmly. Clone size is stated in some rows and not others, as once, few, many or a class when expanded.

J gene | V gene | clone size | D gene | CDR3 protein | CDR3 DNA
TRBJ1-1 | TRBV28 | . | . | CASTLGQLNTEAFF | TGTGCCAGCACCCTCGGACAGTTGAACACTGAAGCTTTCTTT
TRBJ2-5 | TRBV19 | . | TRBD1 | CASSIEGDRGWETQYF | TGTGCCAGTAGTATTGAAGGAGACAGGGGATGGGAGACCCAGTACTTC
TRBJ1-6 | TRBV7-8 | . | . | CASSLIEGSPLHF | TGTGCCAGCAGCTTGATTGAGGGATCACCCCTCCACTTT
TRBJ2-7 | TRBV7-9 | few | . | CASSLGRELYEQYF | TGTGCCAGCAGCTTAGGGCGGGAATTATACGAGCAGTACTTC
TRBJ2-1 | TRBV24-1 | . | TRBD2 | CATSGTSGFSSYNEQFF | TGTGCCACCTCCGGGACTAGCGGGTTTAGCTCCTACAATGAGCAGTTCTTC
TRBJ1-1 | TRBV2 | . | . | CASTFDSNTEAFF | TGTGCCAGCACGTTCGACAGTAACACTGAAGCTTTCTTT
TRBJ2-3 | TRBV27 | . | TRBD2 | CASSSPGLASTDTQYF | TGTGCCAGCAGTTCCCCGGGACTAGCAAGCACAGATACGCAGTATTTT
TRBJ2-1 | TRBV6-2/TRBV6-3 | few | . | CASSYLVQGHNEQFF | TGTGCCAGCAGTTACCTTGTCCAGGGGCATAATGAGCAGTTCTTC
TRBJ1-2 | TRBV30 | . | . | CAWSTGAQGDGYTF | TGTGCCTGGAGTACAGGCGCACAGGGCGATGGCTACACCTTC
TRBJ2-7 | TRBV27 | . | . | CASSSQGLGVGLQYF | TGTGCCAGCAGTTCACAGGGTTTAGGTGTAGGCTTGCAGTACTTC
TRBJ1-2 | TRBV28 | . | TRBD1 | CASSPTTGGVVDGYTF | TGTGCCAGCAGTCCTACAACAGGGGGGGTGGTTGATGGCTACACCTTC
TRBJ1-1 | TRBV5-1 | . | TRBD1 | CASSWRQGATTEAFF | TGCGCCAGCAGCTGGAGACAGGGGGCAACGACTGAAGCTTTCTTT
TRBJ2-7 | TRBV28 | once | TRBD2 | CASRRLGQILADYEQYF | TGTGCCAGCAGACGCTTAGGCCAAATCCTAGCGGACTACGAGCAGTACTTC
TRBJ1-2 | TRBV7-9 | . | . | CASSLLPPRGSNYGYTF | TGTGCCAGCAGCTTACTCCCGCCCCGGGGATCGAACTATGGCTACACCTTC
TRBJ2-1 | TRBV7-8 | . | . | CASSSYREHNEQFF | TGTGCCAGCAGCTCCTACAGGGAACACAATGAGCAGTTCTTC
TRBJ1-1 | TRBV19 | . | . | CASSIQGGDEAFF | TGTGCCAGTAGTATACAGGGCGGGGATGAAGCTTTCTTT
TRBJ1-4 | TRBV5-6 | . | . | CASSLGAVGGEKLFF | TGTGCCAGCAGCTTGGGAGCAGTCGGAGGCGAAAAACTGTTTTTT
TRBJ1-1 | TRBV7-2 | . | . | CASSPMTGTEAFF | TGTGCCAGCAGCCCAATGACAGGCACTGAAGCTTTCTTT
TRBJ2-1 | TRBV27 | many | TRBD2 | CASSSSAGGGNEQFF | TGTGCCAGCAGTTCCTCAGCGGGAGGGGGTAATGAGCAGTTCTTC
TRBJ1-2 | TRBV5-1 | . | TRBD1 | CASSLGDRNNYGYTF | TGCGCCAGCAGCTTGGGGGACAGAAATAACTATGGCTACACCTTC